Reported below is one T cell receptor beta chain. Its antigen has not been determined. No base quality information exists; no much larger clone differs at one position. V is cut back by 4 bases and J by 5 bases, with 12 bases in the junction unmatched. The CDR3 spans 17 residues, from the cysteine through the phenylalanine. Only the CDR3 part of the read is kept: 51 bases, read in frame from the first base. This entry belongs to a study of T cell repertoires in cytomegalovirus infection (dated by TCRdb to about 2019). Regarding the research as a whole: Alongside well-studied HLA-B-restricted epitopes, the peptide stimulations were aimed at recently identified HLA-C-restricted CMV epitopes, whose presentation resists viral immunomodulation. Donor HLA type was relevant to the analysis, because carriage of CMV infection together with the matching HLA type was indicated by public TCR beta signatures. General conclusions and limits of the study: The ex vivo response was dominated by HLA-C-restricted CMV-specific TCR beta clonotypes, and the single most frequent clonotype in two of eight donors was supplied by these HLA-C-restricted clonotypes. In both this cohort and an independent cohort of some 380 donors, the cumulative frequency of public TCR beta family members distinguished carriers of CMV infection plus the relevant HLA type.

These reads were obtained on an Illumina HiSeq 1500. TCRdb trimmed public reads at Q25 via fastp, called clones via MiXCR and kept in-frame beta chains. Identical CDR3 protein sequences are pooled into one entry, listed with their most common genes and DNA. The sample table records some 560,000 distinct CDR3 sequences; just under 40% of these occur just once. The ten biggest clones cover around 48% of the sample. The treatment or condition label of this sample denotes: in vitro stimulation with specific CMV peptide epitopes to enrich CMV-specific T cells. The chain is assembled from TRBV12-3 or TRBV12-4 and TRBJ2-5; the central 11 bases match TRBD2. The source was cultured PBMCs, collected from culture after CMV antigen stimulation. This sequence originates from a human donor in good health (CMV status not recorded). Some clones in this sample may be carry-over from other donors' samples. The DNA reads TGTGCCAGCAGTTCTCCACTAGCGGGAGATGAGTGGGAGACCCAGTACTTC. Its coded protein is CASSSPLAGDEWETQYF.